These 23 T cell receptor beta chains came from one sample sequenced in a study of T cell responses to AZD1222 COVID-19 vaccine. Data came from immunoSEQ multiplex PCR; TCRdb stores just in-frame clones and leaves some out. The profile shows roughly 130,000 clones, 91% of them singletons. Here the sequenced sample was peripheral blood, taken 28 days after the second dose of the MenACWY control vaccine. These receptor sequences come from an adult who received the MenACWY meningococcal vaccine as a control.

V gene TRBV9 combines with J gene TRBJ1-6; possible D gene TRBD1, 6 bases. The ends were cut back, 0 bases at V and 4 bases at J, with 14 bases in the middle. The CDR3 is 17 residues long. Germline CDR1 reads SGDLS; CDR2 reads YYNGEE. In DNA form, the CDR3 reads TGTGCCAGCAGCGTAGAAGGCAGGGGCGCTTATAATTCACCCCTCCACTTT. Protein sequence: CASSVEGRGAYNSPLHF.

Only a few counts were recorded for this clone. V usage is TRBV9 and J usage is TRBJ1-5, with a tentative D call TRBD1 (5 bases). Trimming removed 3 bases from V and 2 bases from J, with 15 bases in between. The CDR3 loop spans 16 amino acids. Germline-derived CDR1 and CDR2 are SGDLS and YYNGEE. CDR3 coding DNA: TGTGCCAGCAGCGCGGGGGGGGACGCTCGCAATCAGCCCCAGCATTTT. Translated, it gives CASSAGGDARNQPQHF.

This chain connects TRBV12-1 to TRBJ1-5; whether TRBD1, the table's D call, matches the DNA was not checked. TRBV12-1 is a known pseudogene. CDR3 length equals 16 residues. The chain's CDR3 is CASTPSTGWIHQPQHF. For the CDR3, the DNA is TGTGCCAGCACTCCGAGTACAGGGTGGATACATCAGCCCCAGCATTTT.

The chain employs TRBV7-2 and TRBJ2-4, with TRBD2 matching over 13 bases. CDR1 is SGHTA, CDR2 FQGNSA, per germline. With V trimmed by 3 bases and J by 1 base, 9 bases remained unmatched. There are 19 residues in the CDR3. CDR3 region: CASSLVRLAGGHAKNIQYF. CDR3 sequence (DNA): TGTGCCAGCAGCTTGGTTCGACTAGCGGGAGGTCATGCCAAAAACATTCAGTACTTC.

Written as DNA, the CDR3 is TGTGCCAGCTCCCCAGGGGTAGATCAGCCCCAGCATTTT. It translates to CASSPGVDQPQHF. The J gene is TRBJ1-5, the V gene TRBV18, with a weak D call TRBD1 (6 bases). Germline loops: CDR1 KGHSH, CDR2 LQKENI. The CDR3 loop spans 13 amino acids. V was shortened by 6 bases and J by 5 bases, with 11 bases between the two germline ends.

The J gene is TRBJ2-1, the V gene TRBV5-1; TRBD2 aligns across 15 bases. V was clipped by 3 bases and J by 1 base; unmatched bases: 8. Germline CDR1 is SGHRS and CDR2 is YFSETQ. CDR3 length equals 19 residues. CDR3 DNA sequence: TGCGCCAGCAGCTCCGGACTAGCGGGGGGGCAATCTTCCTACAATGAGCAGTTCTTC. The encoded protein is CASSSGLAGGQSSYNEQFF.

The CDR3 region is CASSVGQTNTEAFF. The DNA for the CDR3 is TGTGCCAGCAGCGTAGGACAGACGAACACTGAAGCTTTCTTT. The chain has TRBV7-9 and TRBJ1-1, with D tentatively TRBD1 (6 bases). The CDR3 loop spans 14 amino acids. With 5 bases removed from V and 1 base from J, the gap between germline ends came to 11 bases. Germline V gene data show CDR1 as SEHNR and CDR2 as FQNEAQ (reference sequence).

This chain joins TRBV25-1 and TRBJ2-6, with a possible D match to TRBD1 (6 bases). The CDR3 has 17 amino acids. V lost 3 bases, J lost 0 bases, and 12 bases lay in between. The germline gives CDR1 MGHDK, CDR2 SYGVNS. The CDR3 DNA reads TGTGCCAGCAGTGATCCACAGGGTTTCTCTGGGGCCAACGTCCTGACTTTC. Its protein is CASSDPQGFSGANVLTF.

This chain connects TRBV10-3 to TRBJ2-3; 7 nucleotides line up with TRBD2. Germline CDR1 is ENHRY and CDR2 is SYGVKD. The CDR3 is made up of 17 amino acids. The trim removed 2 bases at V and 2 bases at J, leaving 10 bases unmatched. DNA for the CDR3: TGTGCCATCAGTGAGATGTCTAGCGGAGAAAACACAGATACGCAGTATTTT. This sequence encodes CAISEMSSGENTDTQYF.

This chain's CDR3 is CASSLVSGADYGYTF. CDR3 bases: TGTGCCAGCAGCTTAGTGTCCGGGGCCGACTATGGCTACACCTTC. This chain links TRBV7-3 with TRBJ1-2; possibly TRBD1 for D (5 bases). The V and J ends lost 2 bases and 3 bases respectively, with 13 bases between them. This CDR3 spans 15 amino acids. Per the germline V gene, CDR1 is SGHTA and CDR2 is FQGTGA.

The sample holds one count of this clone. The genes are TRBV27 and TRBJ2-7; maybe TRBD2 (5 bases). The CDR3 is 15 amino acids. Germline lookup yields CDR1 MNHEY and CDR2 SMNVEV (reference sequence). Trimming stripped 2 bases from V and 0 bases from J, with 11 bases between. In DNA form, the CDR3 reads TGTGCCAGCAGTTTAAGGCGAGGGTCCTCCTACGAGCAGTACTTC. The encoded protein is CASSLRRGSSYEQYF.

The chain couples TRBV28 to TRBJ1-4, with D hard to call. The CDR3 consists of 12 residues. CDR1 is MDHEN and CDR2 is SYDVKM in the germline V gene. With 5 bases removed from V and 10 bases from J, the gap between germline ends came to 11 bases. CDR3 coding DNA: TGTGCCAGCAGTCCTAATCAGCTAAAACTGTTTTTT. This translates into CASSPNQLKLFF.

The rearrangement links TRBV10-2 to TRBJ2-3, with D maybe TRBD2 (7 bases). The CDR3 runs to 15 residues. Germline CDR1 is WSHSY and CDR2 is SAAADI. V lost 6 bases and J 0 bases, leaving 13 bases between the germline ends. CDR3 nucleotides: TGCGCCAGCAGCGGGGGGCCGGCGAGCACAGATACGCAGTATTTT. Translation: CASSGGPASTDTQYF.

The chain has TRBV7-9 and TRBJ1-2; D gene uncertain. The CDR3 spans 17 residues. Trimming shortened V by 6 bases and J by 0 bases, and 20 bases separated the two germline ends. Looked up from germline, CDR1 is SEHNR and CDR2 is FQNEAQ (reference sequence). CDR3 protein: CASSRPGSAPANYGYTF. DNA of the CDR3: TGTGCCAGCAGTCGCCCTGGATCTGCCCCAGCTAACTATGGCTACACCTTC.

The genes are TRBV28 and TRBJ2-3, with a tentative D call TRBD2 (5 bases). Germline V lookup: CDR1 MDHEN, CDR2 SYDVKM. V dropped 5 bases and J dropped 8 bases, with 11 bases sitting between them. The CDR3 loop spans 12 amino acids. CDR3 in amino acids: CASSPPRGTQYF. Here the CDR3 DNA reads TGTGCCAGCAGTCCCCCCCGGGGTACGCAGTATTTT.

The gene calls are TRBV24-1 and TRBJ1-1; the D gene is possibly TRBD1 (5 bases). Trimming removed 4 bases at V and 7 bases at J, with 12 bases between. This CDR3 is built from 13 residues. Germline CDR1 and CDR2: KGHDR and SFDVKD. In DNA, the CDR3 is TGTGCCACCAGTGACCCATGGGGGGGTGAAGCTTTCTTT. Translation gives CATSDPWGGEAFF.

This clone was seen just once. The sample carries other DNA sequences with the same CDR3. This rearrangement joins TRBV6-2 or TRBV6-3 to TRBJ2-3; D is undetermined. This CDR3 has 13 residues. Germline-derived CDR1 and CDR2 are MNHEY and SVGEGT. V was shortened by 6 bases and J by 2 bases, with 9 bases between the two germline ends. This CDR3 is CASSSPPTDTQYF. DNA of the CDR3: TGTGCCAGCAGCTCCCCCCCCACAGATACGCAGTATTTT.

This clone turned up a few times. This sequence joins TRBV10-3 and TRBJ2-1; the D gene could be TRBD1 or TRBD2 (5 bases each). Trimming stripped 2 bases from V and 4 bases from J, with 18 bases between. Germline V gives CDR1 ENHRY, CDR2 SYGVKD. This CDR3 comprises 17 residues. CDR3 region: CAISEGTRQGKYNEQFF. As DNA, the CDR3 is TGTGCCATCAGTGAGGGGACCCGGCAGGGAAAGTACAATGAGCAGTTCTTC.

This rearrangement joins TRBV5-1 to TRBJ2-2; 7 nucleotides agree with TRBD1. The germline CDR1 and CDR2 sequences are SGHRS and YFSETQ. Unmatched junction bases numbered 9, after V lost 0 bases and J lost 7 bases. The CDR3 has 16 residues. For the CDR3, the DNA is TGCGCCAGCAGCTTGGCCCCCGGGACAGATGTCGGGGAGCTGTTTTTT. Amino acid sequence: CASSLAPGTDVGELFF. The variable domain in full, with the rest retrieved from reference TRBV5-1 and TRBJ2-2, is KAGVTQTPRYLIKTRGQQVTLSCSPISGHRSVSWYQQTPGQGLQFLFEYFSETQRNKGNFPGRFSGRQFSNSRSEMNVSTLELGDSALYLCASSLAPGTDVGELFFGEGSRLTVL.

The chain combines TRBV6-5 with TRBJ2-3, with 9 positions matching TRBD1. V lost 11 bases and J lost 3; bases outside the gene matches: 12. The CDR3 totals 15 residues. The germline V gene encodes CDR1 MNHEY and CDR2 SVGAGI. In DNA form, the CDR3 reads TGTGCCGGGCACTCACCGGGACAGGGAACAGATACGCAGTATTTT. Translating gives CAGHSPGQGTDTQYF.

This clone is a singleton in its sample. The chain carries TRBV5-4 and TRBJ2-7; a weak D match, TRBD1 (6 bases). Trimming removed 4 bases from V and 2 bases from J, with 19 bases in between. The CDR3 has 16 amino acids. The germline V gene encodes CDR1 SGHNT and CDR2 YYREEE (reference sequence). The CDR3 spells CASSPGNTGLPYEQYF. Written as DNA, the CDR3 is TGTGCCAGCAGCCCAGGGAACACAGGGCTTCCCTACGAGCAGTACTTC.

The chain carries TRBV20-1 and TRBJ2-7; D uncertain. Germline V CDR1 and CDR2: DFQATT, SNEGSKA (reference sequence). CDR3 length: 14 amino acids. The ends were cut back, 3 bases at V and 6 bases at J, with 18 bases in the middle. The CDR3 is CSASPLASSPEQYF. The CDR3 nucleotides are TGCAGTGCTAGTCCCCTCGCTAGTTCCCCCGAGCAGTACTTC.

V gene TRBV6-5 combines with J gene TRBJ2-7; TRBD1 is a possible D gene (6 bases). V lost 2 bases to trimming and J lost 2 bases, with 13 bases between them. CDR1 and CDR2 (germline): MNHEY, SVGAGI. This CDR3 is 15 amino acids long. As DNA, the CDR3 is TGTGCCAGCAGTTACGCCGCAGGGGATACCTACGAGCAGTACTTC. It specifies CASSYAAGDTYEQYF.